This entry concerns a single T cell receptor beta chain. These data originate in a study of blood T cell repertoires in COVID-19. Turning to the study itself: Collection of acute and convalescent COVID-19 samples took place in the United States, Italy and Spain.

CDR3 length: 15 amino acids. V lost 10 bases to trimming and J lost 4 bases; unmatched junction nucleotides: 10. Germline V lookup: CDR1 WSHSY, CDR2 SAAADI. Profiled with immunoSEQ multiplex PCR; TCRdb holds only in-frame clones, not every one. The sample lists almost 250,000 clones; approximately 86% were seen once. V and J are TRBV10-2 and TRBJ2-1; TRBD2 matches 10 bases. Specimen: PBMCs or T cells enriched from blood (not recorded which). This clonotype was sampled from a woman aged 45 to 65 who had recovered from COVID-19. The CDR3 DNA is TGCGCCACCCAGGTAGGACTAGCGGTTTACAATGAGCAGTTCTTC. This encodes CATQVGLAVYNEQFF.